This T cell receptor (beta chain) is from a study of shared clonotypes between healthy human individuals. Background on the study: The study used three CD4 naive, three CD4 memory, two CD8 naive and one CD8 memory plate per donor.

Remarks on this clone: Antigen unknown.

Assay used: immunoSEQ multiplex PCR; TCRdb lists only in-frame clones, some missing. The table lists approximately 2,300,000 clones, under 95% of them singletons, with around 0.4% in the top ten. J lost 5 bases, V lost 5 bases, and 7 bases had no gene match. This CDR3 spans 16 amino acids. Germline V lookup: CDR1 MNHNY, CDR2 SVGAGI (reference sequence). Study outcomes and limitations: Larger richness was generally estimated for naive than memory subsets. Generation probability values for non-shared clonotypes were lower than those for clonotypes shared by all four donors.

The receptor was derived from a man aged 18-30 years in good health. Some clones in this sample may be carry-over from other donors' samples. Sequenced sample: naive CD4+ T cells from PBMCs. Subset given: CD45RA+ positively selected. The chain is built from TRBV6-6 and TRBJ2-2, with 11 positions matching TRBD2. The chain's CDR3 is CASSRTSGSVTGELFF. CDR3 DNA sequence: TGTGCCAGCAGTAGAACTAGCGGGAGTGTGACCGGGGAGCTGTTTTTT.